Below are 30 T cell receptor beta chains sequenced from a single sample in a study of chemoradiotherapy in HPV16-positive cancers (dated by TCRdb to 2021 to 2024). Receptor libraries were prepared by the immunoSEQ multiplex PCR assay. TCRdb retrieved this table from immuneACCESS and kept in-frame rearrangements only. Not all clones are present; in checked studies, unresolved V genes account for under half, and no reason is known for the remainder. Counted in this sample were approximately 5,700 clones; around 83% of them appeared once. The ten largest clones represent about 2% of the sample. The source material was tumor tissue, sampled from a patient who underwent chemoradiotherapy. These receptors were taken from a human donor with HPV-associated anogenital cancer.

The chain is built from TRBV6-1 and TRBJ1-1; D perhaps matches TRBD1 (6 bases). This CDR3 spans 14 amino acids. CDR1 is MNHNS and CDR2 is SASEGT in the germline V gene. V lost 4 bases, J lost 0 bases, and 9 bases lay in between. CDR3 sequence (DNA): TGTGCCAGCAGTGTGGGACAAGTGAACACTGAAGCTTTCTTT. Protein sequence: CASSVGQVNTEAFF.

This chain connects TRBV7-8 to TRBJ2-3; 7 nucleotides match TRBD2. CDR1 is SGHVS and CDR2 is FQNEAQ in the germline V gene. J gave up 2 bases and V 1 base, and 12 bases lay outside the gene matches. CDR3 size: 18 residues. This CDR3 is CASSLGPGSSGLTDTQYF. The CDR3 region has the DNA TGTGCCAGCAGCTTAGGACCCGGGTCTAGCGGCCTCACAGATACGCAGTATTTT.

The rearrangement uses TRBV7-2 and TRBJ2-5; TRBD2 matches at 8 bases. V dropped 4 bases and J dropped 4; count of bases not matched to a gene: 5. CDR1 is SGHTA, CDR2 FQGNSA, per germline. The length of the CDR3 is 14 residues. The CDR3 region is CASSSTSGLETQYF. The CDR3 DNA reads as TGTGCCAGCAGCTCCACTAGCGGCCTAGAGACCCAGTACTTC.

The chain recombines TRBV20-1 with TRBJ2-7; tentatively, D is TRBD2 (6 bases). The CDR3 covers 11 residues. Trimming took 6 bases from V and 6 from J, leaving 12 bases between them. Germline CDR1 and CDR2: DFQATT and SNEGSKA (reference sequence). CDR3 nucleotide sequence: TGCAGTGCCCTTGGAGGGTCCGAGCAGTACTTC. Translation: CSALGGSEQYF.

This clone was counted once. The V gene is TRBV7-9, the J gene TRBJ2-7; D call uncertain. The germline V and J ends were trimmed by 1 base and 4 bases, with 5 bases remaining between them. The CDR3 has 12 residues. CDR1 is SEHNR, CDR2 FQNEAQ, per germline (reference sequence). CDR3 amino acids: CASSLGSYEQYF. The CDR3 DNA sequence: TGTGCCAGCAGCTTAGGCAGTTACGAGCAGTACTTC.

This chain connects TRBV5-4 to TRBJ2-5; D gene uncertain. The CDR3 spans 14 residues. V dropped 1 base and J dropped 2 bases, with 9 bases sitting between them. In germline, CDR1 is SGHNT, CDR2 YYREEE (reference sequence). CDR3 DNA: TGTGCCAGCAGCTTGATTCAGACTCAAGAGACCCAGTACTTC. Its translation is CASSLIQTQETQYF.

This chain connects TRBV6-5 to TRBJ1-5; D gene uncertain. V gave up 2 bases and J gave up 4 bases, with 9 bases separating them. CDR1 and CDR2 from the germline V gene are MNHEY and SVGAGI. The CDR3 loop spans 14 amino acids. The CDR3: CASSYGTENQPQHF. For the CDR3, the DNA is TGTGCCAGCAGTTACGGTACAGAGAATCAGCCCCAGCATTTT.

V gene TRBV7-9 combines with J gene TRBJ2-7; 11 nucleotides line up with TRBD1. J lost 6 bases, V lost 1 base, and 5 bases had no gene match. The CDR3 runs to 15 residues. The germline gives CDR1 SEHNR, CDR2 FQNEAQ (reference sequence). The chain's CDR3 is CASSLGGQGVPEQYF. The CDR3 coding sequence is TGTGCCAGCAGCTTAGGGGGACAGGGGGTGCCCGAGCAGTACTTC.

The chain links TRBV2 to TRBJ2-7; a weak D match, TRBD1 (5 bases). CDR1 and CDR2 from the germline V gene are SNHLY and FYNNEI. This CDR3 comprises 14 residues. Trimming cost V 1 base and J 3 bases, with 10 bases left between them. This chain's CDR3 is CASSEVQEFYEQYF. In DNA, the CDR3 is TGTGCCAGCAGTGAAGTACAGGAGTTCTACGAGCAGTACTTC. The whole variable domain, remainder taken from reference TRBV2 and TRBJ2-7, is EPEVTQTPSHQVTQMGQEVILRCVPISNHLYFYWYRQILGQKVEFLVSFYNNEISEKSEIFDDQFSVERPDGSNFTLKIRSTKLEDSAMYFCASSEVQEFYEQYFGPGTRLTVT.

V gene TRBV29-1 combines with J gene TRBJ2-6; a possible D gene is TRBD1 (5 bases). CDR3 length: 14 amino acids. Germline lookup yields CDR1 SQVTM and CDR2 ANQGSEA. The germline V and J ends were trimmed by 2 bases and 3 bases, with 8 bases remaining between them. CDR3 residues: CSVESGLGANVLTF. CDR3 nucleotides: TGCAGCGTTGAATCAGGGCTTGGGGCCAACGTCCTGACTTTC.

The V call is TRBV19, the J call TRBJ1-1; D is uncertain. The CDR3 contains 16 residues. CDR1 is LNHDA and CDR2 is SQIVND in the germline V gene (reference sequence). The V end was cut by 3 bases, the J end by 1 base, with 15 bases between. CDR3 in DNA: TGTGCCAGTAGTATGGAGACACGGGTACGGAACACTGAAGCTTTCTTT. Translating gives CASSMETRVRNTEAFF. Supplemented by reference TRBV19 and TRBJ1-1, the full variable domain reads DGGITQSPKYLFRKEGQNVTLSCEQNLNHDAMYWYRQDPGQGLRLIYYSQIVNDFQKGDIAEGYSVSREKKESFPLTVTSAQKNPTAFYLCASSMETRVRNTEAFFGQGTRLTVV.

For the CDR3, the DNA is TGTGCCAGCAGTTCAGGACAGGGAAACCCCTACGAGCAGTACTTC. Protein: CASSSGQGNPYEQYF. This chain connects TRBV6-5 to TRBJ2-5; 8 nucleotides agree with TRBD1. The J call could be wrong; TRBJ2-7 is a better fit for the DNA end. The CDR3 length is 15 residues. Per germline, CDR1 MNHEY and CDR2 SVGAGI.

V is TRBV7-3 and J is TRBJ2-2; TRBD2 is a possible D gene (5 bases). From germline, CDR1 is SGHTA and CDR2 FQGTGA. The length of the CDR3 is 15 residues. Trimming shortened V by 2 bases and J by 1 base, and 8 bases separated the two germline ends. The CDR3 DNA is TGTGCCAGCAGCTTATTGGGAGAGAACACCGGGGAGCTGTTTTTT. The encoded protein is CASSLLGENTGELFF.

The V and J genes are TRBV28 and TRBJ2-7; D possibly corresponds to TRBD2 (6 bases). Germline CDR1 reads MDHEN; CDR2 reads SYDVKM. V lost 3 bases and J 7 bases, leaving 10 bases between the germline ends. The CDR3 loop spans 12 amino acids. The CDR3: CASSLEGEEQYF. The CDR3 bases are TGTGCCAGCAGTTTGGAGGGAGAAGAGCAGTACTTC.

The chain recombines TRBV29-1 with TRBJ1-1; the D is unclear. Trimming took off 7 bases at V and 1 base at J, with 13 bases between the two ends. The germline CDR1 and CDR2 sequences are SQVTM and ANQGSEA. The CDR3 has 13 residues. CDR3 protein: CSGSLEQNTEAFF. Here the CDR3 DNA reads TGCAGCGGCAGTTTGGAACAGAACACTGAAGCTTTCTTT.

The chain links TRBV7-8 to TRBJ1-1; D uncertain. The CDR3 consists of 16 residues. CDR1 is SGHVS, CDR2 FQNEAQ, per germline. The V and J ends lost 1 base and 1 base respectively, with 13 bases between them. Here the CDR3 reads CASSLEGRGGNTEAFF. The CDR3 DNA reads as TGTGCCAGCAGCTTAGAGGGTAGAGGCGGGAACACTGAAGCTTTCTTT. The full variable domain, with the rest looked up from reference TRBV7-8 and TRBJ1-1, is GAGVSQSPRYKVAKRGQDVALRCDPISGHVSLFWYQQALGQGPEFLTYFQNEAQLDKSGLPSDRFFAERPEGSVSTLKIQRTQQEDSAVYLCASSLEGRGGNTEAFFGQGTRLTVV.

V and J are TRBV7-9 and TRBJ2-7, with 8 bases fitting TRBD2. V shed 5 bases and J 4 bases; nucleotides not matched to a gene: 7. Germline CDR1 reads SEHNR; CDR2 reads FQNEAQ (reference sequence). This CDR3 has 14 amino acids. The CDR3 bases are TGTGCCAGCAGCCCTATAGCGGGGCCTTACGAGCAGTACTTC. Protein sequence: CASSPIAGPYEQYF.

The chain uses TRBV5-6 and TRBJ1-1, with D hard to call. CDR1 and CDR2 from the germline V gene are SGHDT and YYEEEE. The V and J ends lost 0 bases and 9 bases respectively, with 12 bases between them. The CDR3 is made up of 13 amino acids. CDR3 amino acids: CASSLGQAEQAFF. CDR3 bases: TGTGCCAGCAGCTTGGGGCAGGCCGAGCAAGCTTTCTTT.

The rearrangement uses TRBV15 and TRBJ1-4; 11 bases agree with TRBD1. With V trimmed by 5 bases and J by 7 bases, 3 bases remained unmatched. The CDR3 is made up of 14 amino acids. The V gene's germline CDR1 is LNHNV and CDR2 YYDKDF (reference sequence). The CDR3 DNA is TGTGCCACCAGCGCGGGACAGGGGGGTGAAAAACTGTTTTTT. It is translated as CATSAGQGGEKLFF.

This clone was found once. The genes are TRBV28 and TRBJ2-7; maybe TRBD2 (6 bases). The V and J ends lost 7 bases and 0 bases respectively, with 19 bases between them. Germline lookup yields CDR1 MDHEN and CDR2 SYDVKM. The CDR3 extends over 16 amino acids. The CDR3 loop is CASKPSGVQSSYEQYF. CDR3 in DNA: TGTGCCAGCAAGCCTTCGGGGGTTCAAAGCTCCTACGAGCAGTACTTC.

The gene calls are TRBV5-1 and TRBJ2-3; D unresolved. The germline V gene has CDR1 SGHRS and CDR2 YFSETQ. Trimming took 0 bases from V and 0 from J, leaving 8 bases between them. The CDR3 totals 15 residues. CDR3 protein: CASSLGASSTDTQYF. DNA of the CDR3: TGCGCCAGCAGCTTGGGGGCCTCCAGCACAGATACGCAGTATTTT.

This chain uses TRBV19 with TRBJ2-1, with 12 bases lining up with TRBD2. Germline values: CDR1 LNHDA, CDR2 SQIVND (reference sequence). The trim removed 5 bases at V and 9 bases at J, leaving 14 bases unmatched. CDR3 length: 17 amino acids. CDR3 nucleotide sequence: TGTGCCAGTAGTCCAGAGGCTAGCGGGAGGGAGTTGAGTGAGCAGTTCTTC. Translated, it gives CASSPEASGRELSEQFF.

The CDR3 here is CASSMAANSPLHF. CDR3 coding DNA: TGCGCCAGCAGCATGGCGGCGAATTCACCCCTCCACTTT. V usage is TRBV5-1 and J usage is TRBJ1-6, with D uncertain. V was shortened by 4 bases and J by 7 bases, with 9 bases between the two germline ends. Germline lookup yields CDR1 SGHRS and CDR2 YFSETQ. This CDR3 has 13 residues. The full variable domain, rest sourced from reference TRBV5-1 and TRBJ1-6, is KAGVTQTPRYLIKTRGQQVTLSCSPISGHRSVSWYQQTPGQGLQFLFEYFSETQRNKGNFPGRFSGRQFSNSRSEMNVSTLELGDSALYLCASSMAANSPLHFGNGTRLTVT.

V usage is TRBV5-5 and J usage is TRBJ1-2; the match to TRBD1 covers 8 bases. Unmatched junction bases numbered 14, after V lost 4 bases and J lost 3 bases. Germline CDR1 and CDR2: SGHKS and YYEKEE (reference sequence). This CDR3 comprises 17 residues. For the CDR3, the DNA is TGTGCCAGCAGCGTCGGGGACAGGAGATCAGAGGACTATGGCTACACCTTC. Amino acids: CASSVGDRRSEDYGYTF.

The chain recombines TRBV9 with TRBJ2-7; TRBD2 matches 10 bases. CDR1 is SGDLS, CDR2 YYNGEE, per germline. The CDR3 runs 15 residues. The V segment lost 3 bases and the J segment 3 bases; nucleotides outside the gene matches: 6. The CDR3 DNA sequence: TGTGCCAGCAGCGCCGGGACTAGCGTCAGCTACGAGCAGTACTTC. Its protein is CASSAGTSVSYEQYF. The full variable domain, with the rest looked up from reference TRBV9 and TRBJ2-7, is DSGVTQTPKHLITATGQRVTLRCSPRSGDLSVYWYQQSLDQGLQFLIQYYNGEERAKGNILERFSAQQFPDLHSELNLSSLELGDSALYFCASSAGTSVSYEQYFGPGTRLTVT.

This chain joins TRBV28 and TRBJ1-2; D not certain. The ends were cut back, 3 bases at V and 8 bases at J, with 13 bases in the middle. This CDR3 region has 13 residues. CDR1 MDHEN and CDR2 SYDVKM come from the germline V gene. The CDR3 DNA sequence: TGTGCCAGCAGTTTGGAAGAAAGTGGAGGCTACACCTTC. Translation: CASSLEESGGYTF.

The rearrangement uses TRBV19 and TRBJ2-1, with TRBD2 matching over 10 bases. This CDR3 is 15 amino acids long. After removal of 4 bases from V and 1 base from J, the junction contained 1 base not matched to a gene. Germline CDR1 is LNHDA and CDR2 is SQIVND (reference sequence). The CDR3 DNA follows: TGTGCCAGTAGTAAGACTAGCGGGTCCTACAATGAGCAGTTCTTC. It yields the protein CASSKTSGSYNEQFF. The complete variable domain, with remaining parts taken from reference TRBV19 and TRBJ2-1, reads DGGITQSPKYLFRKEGQNVTLSCEQNLNHDAMYWYRQDPGQGLRLIYYSQIVNDFQKGDIAEGYSVSREKKESFPLTVTSAQKNPTAFYLCASSKTSGSYNEQFFGPGTRLTVL.

V usage is TRBV5-4 and J usage is TRBJ2-2; TRBD1 might be the D (5 bases). The V gene lost 4 bases and the J gene lost 3 bases, with 13 bases spanning the gap. Germline CDR1 and CDR2: SGHNT and YYREEE (reference sequence). The CDR3 runs 15 residues. CDR3 loop: CASSGRADHTGELFF. CDR3 sequence (DNA): TGTGCCAGCAGCGGCAGGGCGGACCACACCGGGGAGCTGTTTTTT.

This clone is a singleton in its sample. V is TRBV9 and J is TRBJ2-1; 7 bases match TRBD2. This CDR3 spans 15 amino acids. The germline V gene has CDR1 SGDLS and CDR2 YYNGEE. The trim removed 0 bases at V and 4 bases at J, leaving 4 bases unmatched. CDR3 in DNA: TGTGCCAGCAGCGTAGAACTAGCGTTGTACAATGAGCAGTTCTTC. This translates into CASSVELALYNEQFF. The whole variable domain, filled in from reference TRBV9 and TRBJ2-1, reads DSGVTQTPKHLITATGQRVTLRCSPRSGDLSVYWYQQSLDQGLQFLIQYYNGEERAKGNILERFSAQQFPDLHSELNLSSLELGDSALYFCASSVELALYNEQFFGPGTRLTVL.

The CDR3 loop reads CASSVGDGSEDIQYF. The CDR3 DNA is TGTGCCAGCAGCGTAGGTGACGGGAGTGAGGACATTCAGTACTTC. The J gene is TRBJ2-4, the V gene TRBV9, with D maybe TRBD2 (6 bases). The CDR3 has 15 residues. The V gene's germline CDR1 is SGDLS and CDR2 YYNGEE. V was shortened by 0 bases and J by 8 bases, with 15 bases between the two germline ends. The full variable domain, in which reference TRBV9 and TRBJ2-4 provide the parts outside the CDR3, is DSGVTQTPKHLITATGQRVTLRCSPRSGDLSVYWYQQSLDQGLQFLIQYYNGEERAKGNILERFSAQQFPDLHSELNLSSLELGDSALYFCASSVGDGSEDIQYFGAGTRLSVL.